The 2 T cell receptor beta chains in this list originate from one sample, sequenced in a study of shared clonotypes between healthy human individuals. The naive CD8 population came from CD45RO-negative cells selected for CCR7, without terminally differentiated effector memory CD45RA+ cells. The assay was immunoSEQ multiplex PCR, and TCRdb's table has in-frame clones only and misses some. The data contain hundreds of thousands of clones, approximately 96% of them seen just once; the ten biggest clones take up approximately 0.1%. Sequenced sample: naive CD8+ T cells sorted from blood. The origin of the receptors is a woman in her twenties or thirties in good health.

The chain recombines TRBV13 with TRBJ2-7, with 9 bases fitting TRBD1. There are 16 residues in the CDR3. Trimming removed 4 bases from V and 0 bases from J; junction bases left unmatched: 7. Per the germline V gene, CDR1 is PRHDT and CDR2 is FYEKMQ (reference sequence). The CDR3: CASSSRPTGGSYEQYF. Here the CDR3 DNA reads TGTGCCAGCAGCTCGCGGCCGACAGGGGGCTCCTACGAGCAGTACTTC.

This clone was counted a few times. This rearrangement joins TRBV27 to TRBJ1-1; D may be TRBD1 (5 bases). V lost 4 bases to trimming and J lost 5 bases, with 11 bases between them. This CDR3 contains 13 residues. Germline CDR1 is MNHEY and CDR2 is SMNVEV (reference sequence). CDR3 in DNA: TGTGCCAGCAGTTGGGGCAGGGCGACTGAAGCTTTCTTT. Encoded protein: CASSWGRATEAFF.